This TCR beta chain was captured by sequencing in a study of T cell responses to AZD1222 COVID-19 vaccine (dated by TCRdb to the early 2020s). The study in broad terms: A total of over 230 trial participants underwent TCR sequencing, of whom some 200 had received two doses of AZD1222 and about 25 had received two doses of the MenACWY control vaccine. Enrollment into the trials was organized by age into subgroups of 18-55, 56-69 and 70-plus years, and those subgroups contained around 150, 28 and 57 TCR-sequenced participants, respectively. The research as a whole found: No day 14 peak-response samples were available, so repertoires were characterized only after the peak T cell response. The whole spike protein was spanned by vaccine-associated CD4 TCRs, and dominant responses were seen in regions 160-218 and 743-854. Nearly half of unique spike-specific TCRs reportedly recognized epitopes outside regions mutated in the B.1.351 and B.1.1.7 variants. Spike-specific TCR breadth and depth rose significantly after two AZD1222 doses compared with day 0 and with MenACWY recipients. Most participants were white British and females outnumbered males, and the authors suggested that clonal diversity may have been underestimated. Conclusions about previously exposed vaccinees were limited because only a handful of AZD1222 recipients were SARS-CoV-2 seropositive at baseline. In the small 56-69-year group, the increase in depth fell short of significance, most likely because of low power.

The CDR3 regions of human TCRbeta chains were analyzed by immunosequencing. In the original analysis: TCRs in the repertoires were compared against a reference library of SARS-CoV-2-specific TCRs that had been generated with the MIRA antigen-specificity platform. Breadth was defined as the fraction of unique TCRs that were SARS-CoV-2-associated. Depth was defined as the fraction of total T cells that were SARS-CoV-2-associated. Using the MIRA data, each spike-specific TCR was assigned both to the spike region to which the TCR was reactive and to a CD4 or CD8 class. Log10-transformed breadth and depth values were compared by one-way ANOVA with Sidak's multiple comparisons tests. Not all clones reach the TCRdb copy of this immuneACCESS table, which keeps in-frame sequences only. Checked studies attribute under half of the gap to unresolved V genes and leave the rest unexplained. D and trimming come from the DNA, and the V and J calls and clone size come from that table. The sample table holds roughly 50,000 clones, of which about 88% were seen once. The ten largest clones add up to about 5.2% of the sample.

Concerning this clone: Its antigen remains undetermined. No quality values exist for individual bases; no much larger clone is one base distant.

Read against the paper, the sample's time point label means: about 28 days (+/-7) after the second vaccine dose. AZD1222 recipients with second doses at about 4 weeks or about 12 weeks were pooled, because spike-specific TCR depth and breadth did not differ between schedules. The vaccinee samples were drawn from two UK trials, COV001 and COV002, one of which was a single-blind randomized controlled phase 2/3 trial testing AZD1222 (ChAdOx1 nCoV-19) in healthy adults. Trial participant PBMC samples were collected at day 0 and day 28 after the second dose for TCRbeta chain sequencing. This clonotype was obtained from an adult who received the AZD1222 COVID-19 vaccine. The source material was peripheral blood, sampled 28 days after the second AZD1222 dose.

The DNA sequence follows: TGTGCCAGCAGCTTGGACAGGGCGTATTCACCCCTCCACTTT. Its coded protein is CASSLDRAYSPLHF. Recombination connected TRBV5-6 to TRBJ1-6; the best D guess is TRBD1, with 6 bases matching. The CDR3 has 14 amino acids, counting the end cysteine and phenylalanine. The only DNA kept is the CDR3, 42 bases in frame from the first base. Trimming takes 0 bases from V and 8 bases from J, and the germline ends sit 9 bases apart. As encoded in the germline V gene, CDR1 is SGHDT while CDR2 is YYEEEE.